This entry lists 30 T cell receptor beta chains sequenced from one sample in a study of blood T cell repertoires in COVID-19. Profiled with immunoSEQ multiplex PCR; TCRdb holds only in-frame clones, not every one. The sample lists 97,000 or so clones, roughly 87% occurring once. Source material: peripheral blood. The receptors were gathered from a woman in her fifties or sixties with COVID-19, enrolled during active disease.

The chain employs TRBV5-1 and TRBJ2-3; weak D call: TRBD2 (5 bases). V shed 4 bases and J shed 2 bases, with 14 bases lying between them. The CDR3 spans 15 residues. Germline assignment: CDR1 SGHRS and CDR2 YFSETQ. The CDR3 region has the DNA TGCGCCAGCAGCGAAAGCGGCCCTTACACAGATACGCAGTATTTT. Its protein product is CASSESGPYTDTQYF.

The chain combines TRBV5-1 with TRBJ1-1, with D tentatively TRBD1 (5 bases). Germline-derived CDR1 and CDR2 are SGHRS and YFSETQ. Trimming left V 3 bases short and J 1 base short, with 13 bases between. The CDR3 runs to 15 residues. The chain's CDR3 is CASSYQGGENTEAFF. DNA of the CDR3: TGCGCCAGCAGCTATCAGGGAGGGGAGAACACTGAAGCTTTCTTT. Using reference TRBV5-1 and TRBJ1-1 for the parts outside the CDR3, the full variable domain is KAGVTQTPRYLIKTRGQQVTLSCSPISGHRSVSWYQQTPGQGLQFLFEYFSETQRNKGNFPGRFSGRQFSNSRSEMNVSTLELGDSALYLCASSYQGGENTEAFFGQGTRLTVV.

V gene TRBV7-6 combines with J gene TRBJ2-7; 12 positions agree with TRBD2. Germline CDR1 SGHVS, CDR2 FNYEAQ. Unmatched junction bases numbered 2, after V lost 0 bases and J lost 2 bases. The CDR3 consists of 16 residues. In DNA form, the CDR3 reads TGTGCCAGCAGCTTAGCTGGACTAGCGGGGACCTACGAGCAGTACTTC. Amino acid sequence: CASSLAGLAGTYEQYF. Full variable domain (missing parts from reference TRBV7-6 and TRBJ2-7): GAGVSQSPRYKVTKRGQDVALRCDPISGHVSLYWYRQALGQGPEFLTYFNYEAQQDKSGLPNDRFSAERPEGSISTLTIQRTEQRDSAMYRCASSLAGLAGTYEQYFGPGTRLTVT.

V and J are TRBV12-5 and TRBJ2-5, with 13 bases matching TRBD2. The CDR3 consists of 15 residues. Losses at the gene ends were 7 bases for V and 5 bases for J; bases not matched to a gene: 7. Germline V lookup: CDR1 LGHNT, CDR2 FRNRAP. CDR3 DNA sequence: TGTGCTAGTGCCCTGGGACTAGCGGGATGGGAGACCCAGTACTTC. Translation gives CASALGLAGWETQYF.

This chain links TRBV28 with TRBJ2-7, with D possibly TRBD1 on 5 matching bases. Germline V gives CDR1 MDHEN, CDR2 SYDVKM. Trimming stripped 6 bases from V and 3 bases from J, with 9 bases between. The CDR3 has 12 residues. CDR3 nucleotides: TGTGCCAGCAGGGACACGATCTACGAGCAGTACTTC. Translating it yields CASRDTIYEQYF.

The CDR3 reads CATSRDLGPGRGAGELFF. In nucleotides, the CDR3 is TGTGCCACCAGCAGAGATCTCGGGCCTGGGAGGGGGGCCGGGGAGCTGTTTTTT. The gene calls are TRBV15 and TRBJ2-2; D is possibly TRBD2 (7 bases). The germline V gene has CDR1 LNHNV and CDR2 YYDKDF (reference sequence). The V end was cut by 0 bases, the J end by 6 bases, with 20 bases between. The CDR3 runs to 18 residues.

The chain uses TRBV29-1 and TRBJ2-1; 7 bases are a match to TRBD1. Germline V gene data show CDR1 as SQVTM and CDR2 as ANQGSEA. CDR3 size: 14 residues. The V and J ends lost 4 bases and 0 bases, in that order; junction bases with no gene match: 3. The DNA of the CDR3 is TGCAGCGTTGCAGGGGGAAGCTCCTACAATGAGCAGTTCTTC. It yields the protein CSVAGGSSYNEQFF.

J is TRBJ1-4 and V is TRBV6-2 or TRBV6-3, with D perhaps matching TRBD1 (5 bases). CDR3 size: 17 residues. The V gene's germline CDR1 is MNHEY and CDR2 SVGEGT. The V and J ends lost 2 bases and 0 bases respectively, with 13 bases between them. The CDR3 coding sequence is TGTGCCAGCAGTTACCCCGACAGTTCTGCAACTAATGAAAAACTGTTTTTT. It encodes CASSYPDSSATNEKLFF.

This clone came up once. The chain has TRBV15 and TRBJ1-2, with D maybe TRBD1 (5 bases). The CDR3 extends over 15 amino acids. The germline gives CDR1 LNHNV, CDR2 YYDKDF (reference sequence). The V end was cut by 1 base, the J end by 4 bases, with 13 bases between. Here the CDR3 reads CATSRVRASLYGYTF. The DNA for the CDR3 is TGTGCCACCAGCAGAGTCAGGGCTTCCCTCTATGGCTACACCTTC.

CDR3 nucleotide sequence: TGCAGCGTTGAAGAAACTAGAAGCTCCTACGAGCAGTACTTC. Residues: CSVEETRSSYEQYF. This chain uses TRBV29-1 with TRBJ2-7; the D gene is possibly TRBD2 (5 bases). V shed 0 bases and J shed 0 bases, with 9 bases lying between them. The CDR3 is made up of 14 amino acids. Germline-derived CDR1 and CDR2 are SQVTM and ANQGSEA.

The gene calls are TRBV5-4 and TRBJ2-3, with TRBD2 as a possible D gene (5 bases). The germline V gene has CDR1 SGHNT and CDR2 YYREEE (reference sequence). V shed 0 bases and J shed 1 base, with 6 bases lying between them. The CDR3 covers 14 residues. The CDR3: CASSLGRGTDTQYF. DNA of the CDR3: TGTGCCAGCAGCTTGGGGCGGGGCACAGATACGCAGTATTTT.

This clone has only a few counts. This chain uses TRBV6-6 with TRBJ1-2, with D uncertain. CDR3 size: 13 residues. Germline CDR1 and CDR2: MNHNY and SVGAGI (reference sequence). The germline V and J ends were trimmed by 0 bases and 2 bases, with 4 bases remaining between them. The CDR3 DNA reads TGTGCCAGCAGTTACTCGACAAACTATGGCTACACCTTC. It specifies CASSYSTNYGYTF.

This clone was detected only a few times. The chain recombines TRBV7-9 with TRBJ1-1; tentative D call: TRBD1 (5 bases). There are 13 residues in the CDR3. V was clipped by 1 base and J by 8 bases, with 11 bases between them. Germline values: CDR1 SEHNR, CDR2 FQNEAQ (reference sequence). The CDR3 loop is CASSLGQIDEAFF. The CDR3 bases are TGTGCCAGCAGCTTAGGACAGATCGACGAAGCTTTCTTT.

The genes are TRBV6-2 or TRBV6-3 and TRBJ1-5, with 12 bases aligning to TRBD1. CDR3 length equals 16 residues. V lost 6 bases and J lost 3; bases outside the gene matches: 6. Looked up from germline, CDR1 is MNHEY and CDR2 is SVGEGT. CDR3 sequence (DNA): TGTGCCAGCAGCCCGGGACAGGGGGCGGTCAATCAGCCCCAGCATTTT. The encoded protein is CASSPGQGAVNQPQHF.

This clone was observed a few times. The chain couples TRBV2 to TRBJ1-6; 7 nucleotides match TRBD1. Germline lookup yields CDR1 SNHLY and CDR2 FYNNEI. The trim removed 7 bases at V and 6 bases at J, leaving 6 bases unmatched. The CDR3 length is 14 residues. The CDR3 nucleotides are TGTGCCAGCACCTCCGGGACAGTTAATTCACCCCTCCACTTT. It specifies CASTSGTVNSPLHF.

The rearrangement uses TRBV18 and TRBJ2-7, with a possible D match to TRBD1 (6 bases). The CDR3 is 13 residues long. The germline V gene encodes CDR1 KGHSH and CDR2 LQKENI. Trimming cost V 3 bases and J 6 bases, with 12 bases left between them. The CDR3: CASSPSRDTEQYF. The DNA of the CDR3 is TGTGCCAGCTCACCTTCCCGGGACACCGAGCAGTACTTC.

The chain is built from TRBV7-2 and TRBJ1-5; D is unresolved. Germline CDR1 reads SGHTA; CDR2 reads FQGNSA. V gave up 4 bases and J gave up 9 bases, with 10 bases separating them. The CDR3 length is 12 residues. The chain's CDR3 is CASSSDRGPQHF. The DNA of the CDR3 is TGTGCCAGCAGCTCGGACCGGGGGCCCCAGCATTTT.

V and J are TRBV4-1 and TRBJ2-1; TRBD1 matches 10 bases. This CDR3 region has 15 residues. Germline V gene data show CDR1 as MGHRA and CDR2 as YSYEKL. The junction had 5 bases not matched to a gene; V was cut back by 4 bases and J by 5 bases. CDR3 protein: CASSRRGQGDNEQFF. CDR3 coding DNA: TGCGCCAGCAGCCGGCGTGGACAGGGGGACAATGAGCAGTTCTTC.

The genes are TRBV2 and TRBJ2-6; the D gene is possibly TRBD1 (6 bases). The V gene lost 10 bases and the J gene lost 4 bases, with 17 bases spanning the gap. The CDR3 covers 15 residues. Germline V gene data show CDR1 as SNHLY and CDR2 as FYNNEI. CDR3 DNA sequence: TGTGCCATCTCGATAAAGGGGGTGGGGGCCAACGTCCTGACTTTC. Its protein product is CAISIKGVGANVLTF. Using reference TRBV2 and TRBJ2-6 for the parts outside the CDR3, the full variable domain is EPEVTQTPSHQVTQMGQEVILRCVPISNHLYFYWYRQILGQKVEFLVSFYNNEISEKSEIFDDQFSVERPDGSNFTLKIRSTKLEDSAMYFCAISIKGVGANVLTFGAGSRLTVL.

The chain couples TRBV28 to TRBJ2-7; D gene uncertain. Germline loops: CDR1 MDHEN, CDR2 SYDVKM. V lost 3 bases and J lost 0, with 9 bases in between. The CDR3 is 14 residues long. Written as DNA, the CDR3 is TGTGCCAGCAGTTTCACCGTGAGCTCCTACGAGCAGTACTTC. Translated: CASSFTVSSYEQYF. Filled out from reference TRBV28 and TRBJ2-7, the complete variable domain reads DVKVTQSSRYLVKRTGEKVFLECVQDMDHENMFWYRQDPGLGLRLIYFSYDVKMKEKGDIPEGYSVSREKKERFSLILESASTNQTSMYLCASSFTVSSYEQYFGPGTRLTVT.

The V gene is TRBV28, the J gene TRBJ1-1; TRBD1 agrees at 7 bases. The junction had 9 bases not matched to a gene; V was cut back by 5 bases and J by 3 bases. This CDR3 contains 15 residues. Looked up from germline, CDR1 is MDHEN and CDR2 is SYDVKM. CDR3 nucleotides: TGTGCCAGCAGTCCCACGGGGACAGACGACACTGAAGCTTTCTTT. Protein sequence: CASSPTGTDDTEAFF. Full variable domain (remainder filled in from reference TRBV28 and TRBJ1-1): DVKVTQSSRYLVKRTGEKVFLECVQDMDHENMFWYRQDPGLGLRLIYFSYDVKMKEKGDIPEGYSVSREKKERFSLILESASTNQTSMYLCASSPTGTDDTEAFFGQGTRLTVV.

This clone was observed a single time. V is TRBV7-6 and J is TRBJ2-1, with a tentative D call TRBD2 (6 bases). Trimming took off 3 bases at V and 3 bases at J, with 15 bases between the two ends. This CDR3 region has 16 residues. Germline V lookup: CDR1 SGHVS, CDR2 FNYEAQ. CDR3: CASSFAGVGLYNEQFF. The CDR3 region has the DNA TGTGCCAGCAGCTTTGCGGGCGTGGGACTCTACAATGAGCAGTTCTTC.

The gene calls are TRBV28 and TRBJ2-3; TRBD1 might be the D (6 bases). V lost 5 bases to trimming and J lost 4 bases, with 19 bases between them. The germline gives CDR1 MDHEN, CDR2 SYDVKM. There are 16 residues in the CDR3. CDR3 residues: CASSPDRTGVADTQYF. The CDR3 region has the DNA TGTGCCAGCAGTCCCGACAGGACTGGGGTTGCAGATACGCAGTATTTT.

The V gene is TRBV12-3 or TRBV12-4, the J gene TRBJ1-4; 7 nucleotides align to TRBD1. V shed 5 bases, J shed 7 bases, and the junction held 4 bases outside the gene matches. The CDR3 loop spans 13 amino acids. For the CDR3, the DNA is TGTGCCAGCAGTAGACAGGGTGGTGAAAAACTGTTTTTT. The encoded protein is CASSRQGGEKLFF.

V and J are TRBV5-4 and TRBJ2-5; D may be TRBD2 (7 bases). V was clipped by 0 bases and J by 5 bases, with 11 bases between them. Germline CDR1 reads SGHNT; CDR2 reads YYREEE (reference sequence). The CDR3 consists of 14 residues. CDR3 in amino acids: CASSLAGGGETQYF. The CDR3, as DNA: TGTGCCAGCAGCTTGGCGGGGGGCGGGGAGACCCAGTACTTC.

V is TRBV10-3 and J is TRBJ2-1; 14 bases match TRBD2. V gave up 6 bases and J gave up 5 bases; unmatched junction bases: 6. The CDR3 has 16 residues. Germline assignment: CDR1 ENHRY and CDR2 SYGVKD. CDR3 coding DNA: TGTGCCATCAGCCCCGGGACTAGCGGGGGAGACAATGAGCAGTTCTTC. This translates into CAISPGTSGGDNEQFF.

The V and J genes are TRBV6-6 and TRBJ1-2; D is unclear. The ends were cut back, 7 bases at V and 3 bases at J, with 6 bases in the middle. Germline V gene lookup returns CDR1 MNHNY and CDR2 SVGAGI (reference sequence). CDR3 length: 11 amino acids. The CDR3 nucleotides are TGTGCCAGCACGGGTTACTATGGCTACACCTTC. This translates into CASTGYYGYTF.

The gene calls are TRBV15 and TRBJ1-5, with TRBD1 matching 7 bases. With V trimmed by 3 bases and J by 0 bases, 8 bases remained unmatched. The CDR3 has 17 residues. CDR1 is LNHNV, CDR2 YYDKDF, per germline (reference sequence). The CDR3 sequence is CATSSPLGQYSNQPQHF. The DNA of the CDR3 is TGTGCCACCAGCAGCCCCTTGGGACAGTATAGCAATCAGCCCCAGCATTTT.

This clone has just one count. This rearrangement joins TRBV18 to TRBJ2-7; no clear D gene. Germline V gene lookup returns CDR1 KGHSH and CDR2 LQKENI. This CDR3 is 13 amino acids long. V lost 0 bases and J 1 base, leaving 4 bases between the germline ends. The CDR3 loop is CASSPPSSYEQYF. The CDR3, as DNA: TGTGCCAGCTCACCACCGTCGTCCTACGAGCAGTACTTC.

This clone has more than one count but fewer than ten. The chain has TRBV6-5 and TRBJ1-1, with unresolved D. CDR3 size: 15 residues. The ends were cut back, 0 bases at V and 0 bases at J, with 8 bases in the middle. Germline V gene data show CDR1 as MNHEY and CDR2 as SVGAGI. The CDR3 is CASSYSGLVNTEAFF. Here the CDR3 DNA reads TGTGCCAGCAGTTACTCGGGCTTGGTGAACACTGAAGCTTTCTTT.